This TCR beta chain is drawn from a study of cytomegalovirus exposure and HLA in healthy donors. Comment on this clone: Its antigen is not known.

TCRdb's table, derived via immunoSEQ multiplex PCR, lists solely in-frame clones and lacks some. The repertoire consists of roughly 70,000 clones, with approximately 95% occurring once and the leading ten covering roughly 3.3%. Study-wide findings and caveats: It was 164 TCR beta chains that were listed as cytomegalovirus-associated. Most sequenced TCRs were rare (though some public TCRs occurred in many donors). Clusters of TCRs from the first cohort tended to co-occur in the 120 or so validation repertoires (as a later analysis found).

V shed 0 bases and J shed 3 bases, with 24 bases lying between them. Looked up from germline, CDR1 is SGHDN and CDR2 is FVKESK. This CDR3 has 20 amino acids. Sequencing used PBMCs. The chain combines TRBV14 with TRBJ2-1; perhaps TRBD2 as D (6 bases). The clonotype was recovered from a young man in good health and CMV-seronegative. The CDR3 here is CASSQERSPPLLGLYNEQFF. Written as DNA, the CDR3 is TGTGCCAGCAGCCAAGAAAGAAGCCCCCCGCTATTGGGACTCTACAATGAGCAGTTCTTC. Full variable domain (remainder filled in from reference TRBV14 and TRBJ2-1): EAGVTQFPSHSVIEKGQTVTLRCDPISGHDNLYWYRRVMGKEIKFLLHFVKESKQDESGMPNNRFLAERTGGTYSTLKVQPAELEDSGVYFCASSQERSPPLLGLYNEQFFGPGTRLTVL.